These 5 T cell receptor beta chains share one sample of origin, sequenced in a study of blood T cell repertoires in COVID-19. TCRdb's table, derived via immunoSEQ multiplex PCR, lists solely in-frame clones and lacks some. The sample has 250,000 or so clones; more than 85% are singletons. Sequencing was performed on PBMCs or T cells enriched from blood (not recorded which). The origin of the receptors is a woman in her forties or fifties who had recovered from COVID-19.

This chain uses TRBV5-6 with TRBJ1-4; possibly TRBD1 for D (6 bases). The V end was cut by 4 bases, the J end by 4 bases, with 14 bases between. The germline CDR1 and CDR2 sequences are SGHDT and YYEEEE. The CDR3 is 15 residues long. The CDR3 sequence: CASSLWQGINEKLFF. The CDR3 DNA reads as TGTGCCAGCAGCCTCTGGCAGGGGATTAATGAAAAACTGTTTTTT.

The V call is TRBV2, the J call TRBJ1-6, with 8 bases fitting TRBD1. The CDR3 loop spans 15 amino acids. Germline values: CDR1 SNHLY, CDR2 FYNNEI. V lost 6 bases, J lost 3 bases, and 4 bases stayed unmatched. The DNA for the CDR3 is TGTGCCAGCAGCCGGACAGGGAACTATAATTCACCCCTCCACTTT. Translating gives CASSRTGNYNSPLHF.

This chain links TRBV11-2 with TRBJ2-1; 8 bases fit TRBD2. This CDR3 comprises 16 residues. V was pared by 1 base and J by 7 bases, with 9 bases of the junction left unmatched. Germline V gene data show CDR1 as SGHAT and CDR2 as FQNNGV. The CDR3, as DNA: TGTGCCAGCAGCTTAGCCGGGACTAGGACAAATAATGAGCAGTTCTTC. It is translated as CASSLAGTRTNNEQFF.

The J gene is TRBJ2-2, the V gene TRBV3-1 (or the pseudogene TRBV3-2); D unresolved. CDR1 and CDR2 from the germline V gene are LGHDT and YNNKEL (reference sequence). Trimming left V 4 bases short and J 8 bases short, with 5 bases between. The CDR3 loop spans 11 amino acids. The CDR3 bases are TGTGCCAGCAGCCGAGTGGGGGAGCTGTTTTTT. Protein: CASSRVGELFF.

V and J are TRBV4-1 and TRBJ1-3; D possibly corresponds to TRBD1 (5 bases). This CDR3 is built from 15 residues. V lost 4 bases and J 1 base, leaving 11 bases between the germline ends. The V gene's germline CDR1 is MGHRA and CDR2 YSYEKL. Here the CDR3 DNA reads TGCGCCAGCAGCCCGATCCCAGGGTCTGGAAACACCATATATTTT. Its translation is CASSPIPGSGNTIYF.